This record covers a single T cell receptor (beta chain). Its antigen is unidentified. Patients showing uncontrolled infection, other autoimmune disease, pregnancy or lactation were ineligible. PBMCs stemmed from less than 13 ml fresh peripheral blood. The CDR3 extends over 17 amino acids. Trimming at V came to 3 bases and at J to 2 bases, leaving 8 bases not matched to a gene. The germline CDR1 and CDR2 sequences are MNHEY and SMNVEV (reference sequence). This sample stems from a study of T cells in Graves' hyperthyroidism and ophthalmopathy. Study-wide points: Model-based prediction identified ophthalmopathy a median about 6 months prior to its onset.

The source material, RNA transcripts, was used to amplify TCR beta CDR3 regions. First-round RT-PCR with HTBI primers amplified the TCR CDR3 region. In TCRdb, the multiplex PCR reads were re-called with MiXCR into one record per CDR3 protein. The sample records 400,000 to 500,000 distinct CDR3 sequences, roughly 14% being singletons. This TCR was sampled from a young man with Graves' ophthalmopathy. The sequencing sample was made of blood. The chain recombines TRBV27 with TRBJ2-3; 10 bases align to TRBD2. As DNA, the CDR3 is TGTGCCAGCAGTTTTGCGCTAGCGGGAGATTCCACAGATACGCAGTATTTT. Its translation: CASSFALAGDSTDTQYF.